This T cell receptor (beta chain) was found in a study of blood T cell repertoires in COVID-19. Study information: Italy, Spain and the United States were the sources of the convalescent and acute COVID-19 samples. The cDNA or gDNA used as material had been derived from T cells, B-cell-depleted T cells, or PBMCs.

This study enrolled people aged about 18 to 90 from 24 US geographic areas. Contact with a PCR-confirmed or clinician-diagnosed COVID-19 case occurred within 2 weeks of entry. Measured with immunoSEQ multiplex PCR; TCRdb has only the in-frame clones, and not every one. Of approximately 190,000 clones listed, 84% are singletons. This TCR was sampled from a woman in her twenties or thirties who had been exposed to COVID-19. The sample was PBMCs or T cells enriched from blood (not recorded which).

CDR3 DNA sequence: TGTGCCAGTAGTTCACAGATAACTAATGAAAAACTGTTTTTT. It codes for CASSSQITNEKLFF. The V gene is TRBV19, the J gene TRBJ1-4; D unresolved. Between the trimmed V and J ends, which lost 5 bases and 1 base, there was a span of 8 bases. This CDR3 region has 14 residues. Germline assignment: CDR1 LNHDA and CDR2 SQIVND (reference sequence).